This is a list of T cell receptor beta chains from one sample in a study of T cell repertoires in cytomegalovirus infection. One entry per CDR3 protein, called by TCRdb with MiXCR from the reads. The table lists around 490,000 distinct CDR3 sequences, 26% of them singletons. Sequenced input: PBMCs. All receptors come from a human donor in good health (CMV status not recorded). Some clones in this sample may be carry-over from other donors' samples. CDR3s include the opening cysteine and the closing phenylalanine or tryptophan. Fields, in order: V gene, J gene, CDR3 protein.

TRBV3-1	TRBJ2-3	CASSSIGGKGGDTQYF
TRBV11-2	TRBJ1-1	CASSFFRQVANTEAFF
TRBV12-3/TRBV12-4	TRBJ2-1	CASSLGDWGLNEQFF
TRBV20-1	TRBJ2-5	CSTRTLQRPTDTQETQYF
TRBV7-2	TRBJ1-3	CASSLAGQGFGNTIYF
TRBV2	TRBJ1-4	CASSTGTGDEKLFF
TRBV7-2	TRBJ2-7	CASSLDRGNGREQYF
TRBV28	TRBJ1-4	CASSFRLGLEKLFF
TRBV2	TRBJ1-2	CASSVSYGYTF
TRBV19	TRBJ1-2	CASNQQNFNYGYTF
TRBV7-7	TRBJ2-5	CASSLTAGGETQYF
TRBV7-9	TRBJ1-1	CALVGTVNTEAFF
TRBV7-8	TRBJ2-6	CASSLAPGTGVSGANVLTF
TRBV4-1	TRBJ1-5	CASSHDTGSQPQHF
TRBV13	TRBJ2-1	CASSYRGRRSNEKFF
TRBV7-3	TRBJ2-2	CASSLRGNPQSGELFF
TRBV12-3/TRBV12-4	TRBJ2-5	CASSPRLAGGPKTQYF
TRBV6-5	TRBJ2-5	CASSRTSNRDGTQYF
TRBV7-2	TRBJ1-2	CASSRTGGVNYGYTF
TRBV7-2	TRBJ2-7	CASLRASGGEQYF
TRBV7-2	TRBJ2-2	CASSLSPTSGGPNTGELFF
TRBV7-6	TRBJ1-4	CASSFGQGWEKLFF
TRBV6-5	TRBJ1-1	CASSYTPGSEAFF
TRBV7-9	TRBJ2-5	CASSWGGEETQYF
TRBV11-2	TRBJ2-1	CASSLDQSRELPEKQFF
TRBV12-3/TRBV12-4	TRBJ2-4	CASSKGLAGGDIQYF
TRBV27	TRBJ2-7	CASAPGLAGSYEQYF
TRBV15	TRBJ2-3	CATSRVPRQGASTDTQYF
TRBV28	TRBJ1-5	CASSLRDRGYQPQHF
TRBV24-1	TRBJ2-3	CATSDPRDGSTDTQYF
TRBV7-9	TRBJ2-1	CASTSQASSSYNEQFF
TRBV4-1	TRBJ2-1	CASSQAVASGYNEQFF
TRBV7-9	TRBJ2-3	CASSLTGTSGERADTQYF
TRBV7-8	TRBJ2-4	CASSLRGLAGGLVAKNIQYF
TRBV12-3/TRBV12-4	TRBJ2-2	CASSFSGGPGELFF
TRBV3-1	TRBJ2-1	CASSPPTGNEQFF
TRBV7-3	TRBJ2-2	CASGGYTGELFF
TRBV7-9	TRBJ2-4	CASSSHAGGGDIQYF
TRBV4-1	TRBJ2-1	CASSQDSGGLDNEQFF
TRBV20-1	TRBJ2-7	CSARDLSGGRAGEQYF
TRBV2	TRBJ1-1	CASRRERNTEAFF
TRBV19	TRBJ2-1	CASKLNGGSYNEQFF
TRBV19	TRBJ2-3	CASRTSGSSGADTQYF
TRBV27	TRBJ2-1	CASSLFLESYNEQFF
TRBV7-2	TRBJ2-1	CASSLEGARGIEQFF
TRBV12-5	TRBJ1-2	CASGLAIRVGYGYTF
TRBV7-2	TRBJ2-5	CASSYQGAEETQYF
TRBV20-1	TRBJ2-1	CSASGGLPFNEQFF
TRBV7-6	TRBJ1-5	CASSLGSDQPQHF
TRBV7-2	TRBJ2-7	CASSLWDSAVYEQYF
TRBV2	TRBJ1-5	CASSWAGSGQDYSNQPQHF
TRBV20-1	TRBJ2-1	CSARDRGSYNEQFF
TRBV20-1	TRBJ2-7	CSARLYRDTPYEQYF
TRBV7-8	TRBJ2-1	CASSLIPDRVNEQFF
TRBV5-6	TRBJ2-3	CASSQGLAGVEDTQYF
TRBV7-9	TRBJ2-1	CASSPGDRGQFF